One sample yielded the 15 T cell receptor beta chains listed below, sequenced in a study of Tregs in tolerant kidney transplant recipients. Only in-frame clones appear in the TCRdb table, and some are missing; sequencing was by immunoSEQ multiplex PCR. Its table lists about 15,000 clones. The nonmyeloablative bone marrow transplants came from related graft donors, with transient mixed chimerism. Sequences were derived from CD4+ T cells from blood (PBMCs), sampled 12 months after the transplant. The receptor set was obtained from a human patient who received a combined kidney and bone marrow transplant. Some of the T cells may derive from the graft donor.

A word on this clone: The read gets to within 3 residues of the CDR3 end, and the germline J gene fills in the rest. The V call is TRBV19, the J call TRBJ2-2; possibly TRBD1 for D (5 bases). This CDR3 is 15 amino acids long. Germline lookup yields CDR1 LNHDA and CDR2 SQIVND (reference sequence). V was clipped by 5 bases and J by 6 bases, with 16 bases between them. This chain's CDR3 is CASSEQGAFPGELFF. Partial CDR3 DNA: TGTGCCAGTAGTGAACAAGGGGCCTTTCCCGGGGAG.

A word on this clone: The read finishes 3 residues shy of the CDR3 end, and the germline J gene is used to complete it. The V gene is TRBV19, the J gene TRBJ2-1; 7 nucleotides align to TRBD2. CDR1 is LNHDA, CDR2 SQIVND, per germline (reference sequence). J gave up 6 bases and V 3 bases, and 8 bases lay outside the gene matches. The CDR3 runs to 15 residues. The CDR3 bases that were read are TGTGCCAGTAGTATGTGGGGGGGGAGTCGCAATGAG. This translates into CASSMWGGSRNE. The whole CDR3 region reads CASSMWGGSRNEQFF.

In the case of this clone: The read finishes 3 residues shy of the CDR3 end, and the germline J gene is used to complete it. The chain recombines TRBV20-1 with TRBJ2-5; 8 bases are shared with TRBD2. The germline V gene encodes CDR1 DFQATT and CDR2 SNEGSKA (reference sequence). Trimming cost V 6 bases and J 1 base; bases outside gene matches: 4. The CDR3 extends over 13 amino acids. The CDR3 here is CSALLAVQETQYF. CDR3 DNA, as far as it was read: TGCAGTGCATTACTAGCGGTCCAAGAGACC.

Comment on this clone: The read finishes 3 residues shy of the CDR3 end, and the germline J gene is used to complete it. The rearrangement joins TRBV5-1 to TRBJ2-5, with D possibly matching TRBD2 (7 bases). The CDR3 is made up of 15 amino acids. The V end was cut by 4 bases, the J end by 5 bases, with 18 bases between. CDR1 and CDR2 (germline): SGHRS, YFSETQ. Partial CDR3 DNA: TGCGCCAGCAGCCCGGATCGAGGGAGGGGGGAGACC. Residues: CASSPDRGRGET. In full, the CDR3 is CASSPDRGRGETQYF.

About this clone itself: The read terminates 3 residues before the CDR3 end, so the remaining end is supplied by the germline J gene. J is TRBJ2-1 and V is TRBV20-1; 13 bases fit TRBD2. Unmatched junction bases numbered 10, after V lost 5 bases and J lost 9 bases. This CDR3 is 15 amino acids long. The V gene's germline CDR1 is DFQATT and CDR2 SNEGSKA (reference sequence). The CDR3 here is CSALSRTSGRPEQFF. The part of the CDR3 DNA that was read is TGCAGTGCTTTGTCTCGGACTAGCGGGAGACCTGAG.

As regards this clone: The read is 3 residues too short to cover the CDR3 end, so that end is filled in from the germline J gene. The chain joins TRBV7-2 to TRBJ2-3, with TRBD2 identical over 11 bases. The CDR3 is 15 amino acids. Germline CDR1 is SGHTA and CDR2 is FQGNSA. J was trimmed by 3 bases and V by 2 bases; bases with no gene match: 1. CDR3 sequence: CASSLRLAGTDTQYF. The CDR3 DNA, read in part, is TGTGCCAGCAGCTTACGACTAGCGGGAACAGATACG.

Concerning this clone: The DNA ends 3 residues before the CDR3 does, and the rest of the CDR3 is filled in from the germline J gene. The chain recombines TRBV7-9 with TRBJ2-5; 8 bases line up with TRBD1. The CDR3 length is 14 residues. The germline CDR1 and CDR2 sequences are SEHNR and FQNEAQ (reference sequence). J gave up 5 bases and V 3 bases, and 5 bases lay outside the gene matches. CDR3 DNA, as far as it was read: TGTGCCAGCAGCTTGGACAGGGCCCGCGAGACC. Its translation: CASSLDRARET. The full CDR3 is CASSLDRARETQYF.

On this clone itself: The CDR3 extends 3 residues past the end of the read, so its final part is completed from the germline J gene. J is TRBJ1-4 and V is TRBV7-2; D gene unclear. The CDR3 is 15 residues long. Germline CDR1 reads SGHTA; CDR2 reads FQGNSA. Trimming shortened V by 0 bases and J by 8 bases, and 13 bases separated the two germline ends. The sequenced CDR3 bases are TGTGCCAGCAGCTTAGCGGTGGCCGGCGGGGAAAAA. Its protein product is CASSLAVAGGEK. Given in full, the CDR3 is CASSLAVAGGEKLFF.

On this clone itself: The missing CDR3 end, 3 residues past where the read stops, is filled in from the germline J gene. V and J are TRBV28 and TRBJ1-1, with 10 bases identical to TRBD1. The V and J ends lost 6 bases and 6 bases, in that order; junction bases with no gene match: 7. The CDR3 is made up of 14 amino acids. CDR1 and CDR2 from the germline V gene are MDHEN and SYDVKM. CDR3 DNA (partial): TGTGCCAGCAGGGAGGACAGGGGGTGGGCTGAA. Protein: CASREDRGWAE. In full, the CDR3 is CASREDRGWAEAFF. The full variable domain, in which reference TRBV28 and TRBJ1-1 provide the parts outside the CDR3, is DVKVTQSSRYLVKRTGEKVFLECVQDMDHENMFWYRQDPGLGLRLIYFSYDVKMKEKGDIPEGYSVSREKKERFSLILESASTNQTSMYLCASREDRGWAEAFFGQGTRLTVV.

A note on this clone: From the germline J gene comes the end of the CDR3, since the read stops 3 residues before it. The V gene is TRBV6-2 or TRBV6-3, the J gene TRBJ2-7; TRBD2 matches 10 bases. This CDR3 spans 15 amino acids. The J segment lost 6 bases and the V segment lost 7 bases, leaving 12 bases of the junction unmatched. Germline V lookup: CDR1 MNHEY, CDR2 SVGEGT. The sequenced part of the CDR3 DNA is TGTGCCAGCACAACTAGCGGGACCCTCAGGGGCGAG. Its translation is CASTTSGTLRGE. The entire CDR3 sequence reads CASTTSGTLRGEQYF.

As concerns this clone: Read sequence stops 3 residues before the CDR3 end, and the germline J gene provides the missing end. The V call is TRBV28, the J call TRBJ1-5; no clear D. The CDR3 extends over 17 amino acids. Germline CDR1 is MDHEN and CDR2 is SYDVKM. With 6 bases removed from V and 2 bases from J, the gap between germline ends came to 20 bases. The CDR3 is CASRSTAGARGNQPQHF. The DNA read from the CDR3 is TGTGCCAGCAGATCTACCGCAGGCGCGAGGGGCAATCAGCCC.

To note about this clone: The sequence runs out 3 residues before the end of the CDR3; the remainder is reconstructed from the germline J gene. The chain couples TRBV7-2 to TRBJ2-2; D possibly corresponds to TRBD1 (6 bases). V shed 2 bases and J shed 6 bases, with 10 bases lying between them. Germline CDR1 SGHTA, CDR2 FQGNSA. The CDR3 sequence is 14 residues long. Incomplete CDR3 DNA: TGTGCCAGCAGCTTAATGGGGGCTTCCGGGGAG. Its protein product is CASSLMGASGE. From start to end, the CDR3 is CASSLMGASGELFF.

As concerns this clone: Coverage ceases 3 residues before the CDR3 finishes, and the germline J gene fills in the end. The chain combines TRBV12-3 or TRBV12-4 with TRBJ1-6, with a tentative D call TRBD1 (6 bases). V was cut by 8 bases and J by 7 bases, with 9 bases left in between. This CDR3 region has 12 residues. Partial CDR3 DNA: TGTGCCAGCCACAGGGACAATTCACCC. Its protein is CASHRDNSP. In full, the CDR3 is CASHRDNSPLHF.

On this clone: The read is 3 residues too short to cover the CDR3 end, so that end is filled in from the germline J gene. The chain carries TRBV5-1 and TRBJ1-4, with D perhaps matching TRBD1 (5 bases). The CDR3 runs to 14 residues. Germline lookup yields CDR1 SGHRS and CDR2 YFSETQ. V was clipped by 5 bases and J by 10 bases, with 18 bases between them. Partial CDR3 DNA: TGCGCCAGCAGGTCCGGGACTGTAGATGGAAAA. Translating it yields CASRSGTVDGK. The full CDR3 reads CASRSGTVDGKLFF.

Concerning this clone: Read coverage stops 3 residues before the CDR3 terminus; the germline J gene supplies the remainder. The chain is built from TRBV11-3 and TRBJ2-1; no reliable D call. Trimming cost V 1 base and J 8 bases, with 6 bases left between them. Germline CDR1 SGHNT, CDR2 YENEEA. The CDR3 has 12 residues. CDR3 DNA, as far as it was read: TGTGCCAGCAGCTTAGGGTCGGATGAG. Translated, it gives CASSLGSDE. From start to end, the CDR3 is CASSLGSDEQFF.